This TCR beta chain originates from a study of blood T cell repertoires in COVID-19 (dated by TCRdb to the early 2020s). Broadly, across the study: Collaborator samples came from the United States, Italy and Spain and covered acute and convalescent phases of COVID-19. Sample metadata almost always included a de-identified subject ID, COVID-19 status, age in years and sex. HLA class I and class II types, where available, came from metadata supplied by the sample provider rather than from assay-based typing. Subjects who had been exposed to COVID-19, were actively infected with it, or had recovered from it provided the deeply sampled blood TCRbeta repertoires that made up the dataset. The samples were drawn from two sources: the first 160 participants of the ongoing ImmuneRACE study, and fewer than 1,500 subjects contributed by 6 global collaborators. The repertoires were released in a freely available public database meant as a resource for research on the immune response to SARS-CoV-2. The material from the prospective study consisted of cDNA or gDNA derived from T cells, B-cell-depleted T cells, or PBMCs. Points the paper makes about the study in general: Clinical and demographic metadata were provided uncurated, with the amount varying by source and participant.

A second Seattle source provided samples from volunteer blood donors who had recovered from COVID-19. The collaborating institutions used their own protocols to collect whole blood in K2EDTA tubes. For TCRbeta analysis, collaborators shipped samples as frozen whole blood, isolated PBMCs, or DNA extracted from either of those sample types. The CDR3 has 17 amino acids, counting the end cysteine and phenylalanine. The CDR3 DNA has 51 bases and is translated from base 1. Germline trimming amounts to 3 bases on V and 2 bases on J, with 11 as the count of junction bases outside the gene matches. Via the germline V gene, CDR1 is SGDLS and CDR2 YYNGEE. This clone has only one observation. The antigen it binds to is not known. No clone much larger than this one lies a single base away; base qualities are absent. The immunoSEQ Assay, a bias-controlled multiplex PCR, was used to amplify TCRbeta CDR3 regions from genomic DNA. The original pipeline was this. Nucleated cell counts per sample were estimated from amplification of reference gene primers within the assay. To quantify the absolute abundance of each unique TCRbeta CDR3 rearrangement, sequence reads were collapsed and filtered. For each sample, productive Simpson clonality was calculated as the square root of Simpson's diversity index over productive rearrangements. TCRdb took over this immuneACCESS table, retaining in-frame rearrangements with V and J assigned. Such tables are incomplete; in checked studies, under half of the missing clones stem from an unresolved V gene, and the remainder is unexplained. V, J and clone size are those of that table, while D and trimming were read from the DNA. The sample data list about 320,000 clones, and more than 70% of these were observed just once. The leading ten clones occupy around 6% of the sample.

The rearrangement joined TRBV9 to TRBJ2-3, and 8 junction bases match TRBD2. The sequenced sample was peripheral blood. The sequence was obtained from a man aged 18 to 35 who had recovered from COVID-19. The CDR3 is CASSGGWAGGLTDTQYF. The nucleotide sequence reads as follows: TGTGCCAGCAGCGGGGGCTGGGCGGGGGGACTCACAGATACGCAGTATTTT.